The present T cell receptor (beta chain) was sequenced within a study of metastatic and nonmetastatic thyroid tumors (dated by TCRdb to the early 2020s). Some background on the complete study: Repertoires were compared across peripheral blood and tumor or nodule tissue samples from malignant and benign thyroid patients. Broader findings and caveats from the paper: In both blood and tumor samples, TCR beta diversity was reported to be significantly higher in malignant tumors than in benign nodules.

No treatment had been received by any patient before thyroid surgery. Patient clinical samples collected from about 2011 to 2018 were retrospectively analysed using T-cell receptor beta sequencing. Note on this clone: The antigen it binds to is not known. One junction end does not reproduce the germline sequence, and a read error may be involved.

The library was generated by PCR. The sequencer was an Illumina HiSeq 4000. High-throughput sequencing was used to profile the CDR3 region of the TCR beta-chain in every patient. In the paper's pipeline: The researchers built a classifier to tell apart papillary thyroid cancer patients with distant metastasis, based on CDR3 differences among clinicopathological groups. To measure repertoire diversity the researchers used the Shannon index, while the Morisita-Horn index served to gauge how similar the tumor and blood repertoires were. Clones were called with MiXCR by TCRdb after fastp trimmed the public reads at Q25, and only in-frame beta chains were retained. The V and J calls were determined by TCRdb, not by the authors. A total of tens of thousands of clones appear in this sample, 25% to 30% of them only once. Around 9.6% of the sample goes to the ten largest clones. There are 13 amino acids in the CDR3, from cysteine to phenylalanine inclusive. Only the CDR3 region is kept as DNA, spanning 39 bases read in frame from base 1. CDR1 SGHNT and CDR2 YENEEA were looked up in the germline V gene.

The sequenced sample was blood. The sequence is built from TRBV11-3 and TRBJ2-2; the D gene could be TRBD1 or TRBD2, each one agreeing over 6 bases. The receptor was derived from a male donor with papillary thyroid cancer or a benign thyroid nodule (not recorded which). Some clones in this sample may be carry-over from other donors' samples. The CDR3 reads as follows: CASISRDTAELFF. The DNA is TGTGCCAGCATCTCGCGGGACACCGCGGAGCTGTTTTTT.